This T cell receptor beta chain was observed in a study of STAT3 mutations in large granular lymphocyte leukemia. Regarding the study as a whole: Samples missed the first appearance of the clone. After therapy, about 35% of the 18 patients switched clonotypes, all new clones STAT3 wild type. Suggested: STAT3 mutation was not the ancestral event for these clonal expansions. At least one immunodominant TCR beta clonotype appeared in every T-cell large granular lymphocyte leukemia patient.

Each sample's TCRbeta library yielded on average about 38,000 productive templates. TCRdb keeps only in-frame clones here, not all; method: immunoSEQ multiplex PCR. The top ten clones hold roughly a third of a sample with roughly 14,000 clones, roughly 90% of them seen once. Germline V CDR1 and CDR2: SGHAT, FQNNGV. The CDR3 has 14 amino acids. V lost 4 bases to trimming and J lost 6 bases, with 12 bases between them. Remarks on this clone: The antigen is unknown.

Sequencing was carried out using peripheral blood mononuclear cells. This chain connects TRBV11-2 to TRBJ2-2, with a tentative D call TRBD1 (5 bases). The receptor comes from a man aged 40-49 years with T-cell large granular lymphocyte leukemia. Some clones in this sample may be carry-over from other donors' samples. This chain's CDR3 is CASSSSKGSGELFF. The CDR3 DNA reads as TGTGCCAGCAGCTCCTCTAAGGGGTCCGGGGAGCTGTTTTTT.